This is a list of T cell receptor beta chains from one sample in a study of shared clonotypes between healthy human individuals. The protocol was immunoSEQ multiplex PCR, while the TCRdb copy is restricted to in-frame clones and leaves out a portion. The sample has some 2.1 million clones, roughly 94% seen once. Material: naive CD4+ T cells sorted from blood. These receptors were obtained from a man between 18 and 35 years old in good health. CDR3s include the opening cysteine and the closing phenylalanine or tryptophan. Each record gives: V gene, J gene, D gene, clone size, CDR3 protein, CDR3 DNA. D genes are given only for firm matches. Clone size is not always given. Where it is, it says once, few, many or a class for expanded clones.

TRBV12-5	TRBJ2-1	NA	NA	CASGLGSSSYNEQFF	TGTGCTAGTGGTTTGGGCTCGAGCTCCTACAATGAGCAGTTCTTC
TRBV5-1	TRBJ1-4	TRBD1	NA	CASSDGQGGFEKLFF	TGCGCCAGCAGTGATGGACAGGGGGGTTTTGAAAAACTGTTTTTT
TRBV30	TRBJ1-3	NA	NA	CAWKQASGNTIYF	TGTGCCTGGAAACAAGCCTCTGGAAACACCATATATTTT
TRBV6-5	TRBJ2-5	TRBD2	NA	CASRASGKETQYF	TGTGCCAGCCGGGCTAGCGGGAAAGAGACCCAGTACTTC
TRBV19	TRBJ2-7	NA	NA	CASSLSPGPFYEQYF	TGTGCCAGTAGTCTCAGCCCCGGACCTTTCTACGAGCAGTACTTC
TRBV7-9	TRBJ2-6	NA	NA	CASSLGPTGANVLTF	TGTGCCAGCAGCTTAGGCCCGACTGGGGCCAACGTCCTGACTTTC
TRBV10-3	TRBJ2-1	NA	NA	CAISESTGDEQFF	TGTGCCATCAGTGAGTCGACGGGGGATGAGCAGTTCTTC
TRBV25-1	TRBJ1-1	NA	NA	CASISNSAEAFF	TGTGCCAGCATTTCGAATTCTGCTGAAGCTTTCTTT
TRBV29-1	TRBJ2-1	NA	NA	CSVESFDNEQFF	TGCAGCGTTGAATCGTTCGACAATGAGCAGTTCTTC
TRBV5-1	TRBJ2-3	NA	NA	CASTTAGSSTDTQYF	TGCGCCAGCACTACGGCCGGCAGTAGCACAGATACGCAGTATTTT
TRBV28	TRBJ1-1	NA	NA	CASSTDRAEAFF	TGTGCCAGCAGTACCGACAGAGCTGAAGCTTTCTTT
TRBV5-4	TRBJ2-1	NA	once	CASSLASGSSYNEQFF	TGTGCCAGCAGCTTGGCATCAGGGAGCTCCTACAATGAGCAGTTCTTC
TRBV9	TRBJ2-4	TRBD1	NA	CASSVDSGTGGRGNIQYF	TGTGCCAGCAGCGTCGACTCCGGGACAGGGGGCCGGGGAAACATTCAGTACTTC
TRBV28	TRBJ1-2	TRBD1	NA	CASSEQGSGGYTF	TGTGCCAGCAGTGAACAGGGGTCTGGCGGCTACACCTTC
TRBV6-1	TRBJ1-3	TRBD1	NA	CASLMDRGRNTIYF	TGTGCCAGCCTCATGGACAGGGGGCGAAACACCATATATTTT
TRBV6-5	TRBJ1-1	NA	NA	CASRRETEAFF	TGTGCCAGCAGGAGAGAGACTGAAGCTTTCTTT
TRBV27	TRBJ1-2	TRBD1	NA	CASSRQGAGYGYTF	TGTGCCAGCAGTCGACAGGGGGCAGGATATGGCTACACCTTC
TRBV10-3	TRBJ2-7	TRBD2	NA	CAIGTSGSVSYEQYF	TGTGCCATCGGGACTAGCGGGAGTGTTTCCTACGAGCAGTACTTC
TRBV6-1	TRBJ1-2	NA	NA	CASSELGTRGYTF	TGTGCCAGCAGTGAACTGGGTACGCGTGGCTACACCTTC
TRBV10-2	TRBJ2-7	NA	NA	CASSAQGDEQYF	TGCGCCAGCAGTGCTCAGGGTGACGAGCAGTACTTC
TRBV10-3	TRBJ1-6	NA	NA	CATQGRDSPLHF	TGTGCCACCCAGGGTAGGGATTCACCCCTCCACTTT
TRBV6-1	TRBJ2-5	NA	NA	CASSEQSGVWETQYF	TGTGCCAGCAGTGAACAGTCGGGGGTTTGGGAGACCCAGTACTTC
TRBV5-1	TRBJ1-2	NA	NA	CASSSDSSFYGYTF	TGCGCCAGCAGCTCGGACAGTTCTTTCTATGGCTACACCTTC
TRBV7-2	TRBJ2-3	NA	once	CASSFPRDTQYF	TGTGCCAGCAGCTTCCCCCGGGACACGCAGTATTTT
TRBV5-1	TRBJ2-1	NA	few	CASSLYSSYNEQFF	TGCGCCAGCAGCTTATACAGCTCCTACAATGAGCAGTTCTTC
TRBV29-1	TRBJ2-1	NA	once	CSVEPVYNEQFF	TGCAGCGTTGAGCCAGTATACAATGAGCAGTTCTTC
TRBV7-9	TRBJ1-1	TRBD1	NA	CASSLSDRVGTEAFF	TGTGCCAGCAGCTTAAGCGACAGGGTAGGCACTGAAGCTTTCTTT
TRBV5-1	TRBJ1-5	TRBD1	once	CASSIGGLGNQPQHF	TGCGCCAGCAGCATAGGGGGCCTCGGCAATCAGCCCCAGCATTTT
TRBV5-1	TRBJ2-5	NA	NA	CASSTSQETQYF	TGCGCCAGCAGCACTAGCCAGGAGACCCAGTACTTC
TRBV6-1	TRBJ1-5	NA	NA	CASSLDVNQPQHF	TGTGCCAGCAGTTTGGATGTCAATCAGCCCCAGCATTTT
TRBV7-2	TRBJ2-3	TRBD2	NA	CASSPGTSSAKDTQYF	TGTGCCAGCAGCCCCGGGACTAGCTCGGCCAAAGATACGCAGTATTTT